This T cell receptor beta chain appears in the sequencing data of a study of T cells in tuberculosis. Study-wide results and caveats: Active tuberculosis cases were adults; controls were adolescents. Smaller distances to GMM-specific TCRs suggested their expansion in active tuberculosis.

Germline V gives CDR1 SNHLY, CDR2 FYNNEI. Deletions cut 6 bases from V and 10 bases from J, with 21 bases between. The CDR3 runs 14 residues. Adolescents were screened for latent TB by skin test and IGRA. Method: immunoSEQ multiplex PCR; TCRdb's copy keeps in-frame clones and lacks some. The sample contains about 25,000 clones, just over 90% of which appear only once. For this clone: What it recognizes is unknown.

The sequence was collected from a donor between 5 and 29 years old with latent tuberculosis or without tuberculosis infection. Some clones in this sample may be carry-over from other donors' samples. The chain combines TRBV2 with TRBJ1-1; D call uncertain. Material: PBMCs. CDR3: CASSLYSSPFGAFF. CDR3 nucleotides: TGTGCCAGCAGCTTATACTCGTCCCCGTTCGGAGCTTTCTTT.